The 8 T cell receptor beta chains below were found in one sample sequenced in a study of blood T cell repertoires in COVID-19 (dated by TCRdb to 2018 to 2020). Preparation of the library involved the immunoSEQ multiplex PCR assay. TCRdb limited this immuneACCESS table to in-frame rearrangements with V and J called. A share of clones is missing; checked studies link under half to unresolved V genes, and the rest is unexplained. The sample table contains about 180,000 clones; only one count was recorded for 85% to 90% of them. Clones ranked in the top ten supply 2.9% of the sample. The specimen sequenced was peripheral blood. All receptors derive from a young woman with active or convalescent COVID-19.

The chain couples TRBV21-1 to TRBJ2-2; TRBD1, as called in the table, went unchecked against the DNA. TRBV21-1 is classified as a pseudogene. CDR3 size: 15 residues. The chain's CDR3 is CASSNDREDTGELFF. As DNA, the CDR3 is TGTGCCAGCAGCAATGACAGGGAGGACACCGGGGAGCTGTTTTTT.

The chain couples TRBV14 to TRBJ2-7; 8 bases are shared with TRBD1. The CDR3 extends over 15 amino acids. J lost 6 bases, V lost 1 base, and 8 bases had no gene match. Germline CDR1 SGHDN, CDR2 FVKESK. The CDR3 DNA reads TGTGCCAGCAGCCAAGGGGGGTCAGGGGGCGGCGAGCAGTACTTC. Its translation: CASSQGGSGGGEQYF. The variable domain in full, with the rest retrieved from reference TRBV14 and TRBJ2-7, is EAGVTQFPSHSVIEKGQTVTLRCDPISGHDNLYWYRRVMGKEIKFLLHFVKESKQDESGMPNNRFLAERTGGTYSTLKVQPAELEDSGVYFCASSQGGSGGGEQYFGPGTRLTVT.

The chain uses TRBV2 and TRBJ1-4, with a weak D call TRBD1 (6 bases). Germline lookup yields CDR1 SNHLY and CDR2 FYNNEI. Trimming removed 8 bases from V and 2 bases from J, with 12 bases in between. The CDR3 sequence is 14 residues long. CDR3 residues: CASVWTATNEKLFF. In nucleotides, the CDR3 is TGTGCCAGCGTCTGGACAGCTACTAATGAAAAACTGTTTTTT.

V gene TRBV30 combines with J gene TRBJ1-2; D uncertain. The CDR3 has 13 amino acids. The germline V gene encodes CDR1 GTSNPN and CDR2 SVGIG (reference sequence). With 0 bases removed from V and 2 bases from J, the gap between germline ends came to 7 bases. The CDR3 here is CAWSVRGNYGYTF. The DNA for the CDR3 is TGTGCCTGGAGTGTCCGAGGGAACTATGGCTACACCTTC.

The chain recombines TRBV18 with TRBJ2-7; 8 nucleotides align to TRBD2. Losses at the gene ends were 3 bases for V and 2 bases for J; bases not matched to a gene: 6. Germline V gene lookup returns CDR1 KGHSH and CDR2 LQKENI. This CDR3 region has 15 residues. The CDR3 region is CASSPSGLVAYEQYF. The DNA for the CDR3 is TGTGCCAGCTCACCGTCGGGACTAGTAGCCTACGAGCAGTACTTC.

The chain links TRBV5-1 to TRBJ1-2; the D gene is possibly TRBD1 (5 bases). The CDR3 has 17 residues. V was cut by 3 bases and J by 5 bases, with 23 bases left in between. CDR1 is SGHRS, CDR2 YFSETQ, per germline. The CDR3 DNA is TGCGCCAGCAGCTCGGGGGACGGTCCAGGGCCCCTATATGGCTACACCTTC. Translated, it gives CASSSGDGPGPLYGYTF.

The V gene is TRBV28, the J gene TRBJ1-5, with D possibly TRBD1 on 6 matching bases. CDR1 is MDHEN and CDR2 is SYDVKM in the germline V gene. CDR3 size: 15 residues. Trimming took 5 bases from V and 3 from J, leaving 14 bases between them. The CDR3 nucleotides read TGTGCCAGCAGTCCATCGGACAGTTCCAATCAGCCCCAGCATTTT. Amino acid sequence: CASSPSDSSNQPQHF. Drawing the rest from reference TRBV28 and TRBJ1-5, the complete variable domain is DVKVTQSSRYLVKRTGEKVFLECVQDMDHENMFWYRQDPGLGLRLIYFSYDVKMKEKGDIPEGYSVSREKKERFSLILESASTNQTSMYLCASSPSDSSNQPQHFGDGTRLSIL.

The chain combines TRBV7-2 with TRBJ2-5; TRBD1 matches at 7 bases. CDR1 is SGHTA and CDR2 is FQGNSA in the germline V gene. The CDR3 spans 14 residues. V shed 5 bases, J shed 5 bases, and the junction held 8 bases outside the gene matches. The chain's CDR3 is CASSETGQGETQYF. The CDR3 coding sequence is TGTGCCAGCAGCGAGACAGGGCAGGGTGAGACCCAGTACTTC.